This T cell receptor beta chain was recorded in a study of T cells in narcolepsy. Study-level results: HCRT-specific and TRIB2-specific autoreactive clonotypes appeared among same-patient CSF and blood CD4+ clonotypes. Some memory CD4+ repertoires had no autoreactive clone sequences. Healthy controls reportedly lacked the autoreactive clonotypes serially found in patients' blood.

Remarks on this clone: Antigen specificity is unknown.

Repertoires were generated with immunoSEQ multiplex PCR, while TCRdb's copy carries only in-frame clones and drops some. The table shows 30,000 to 35,000 clones, with 82% occurring only once. V lost 4 bases and J 2 bases, leaving 12 bases between the germline ends. CDR1 SGHAT and CDR2 FQNNGV come from the germline V gene. The length of the CDR3 is 16 residues. The rearrangement links TRBV11-2 to TRBJ2-6; D possibly corresponds to TRBD1 (5 bases). The sequence was obtained from a human donor with narcolepsy. Input material: CD45RA- memory CD4+ T cells from PBMCs. CDR3 residues: CASSSSQGPGANVLTF. As DNA, the CDR3 is TGTGCCAGCAGCTCATCTCAGGGTCCTGGGGCCAACGTCCTGACTTTC.